Each of the 23 T cell receptor beta chains below was sequenced from the same sample in a study of long-term antiretroviral therapy in people with HIV. Survey level was the resolution at which the v3.0 immunoSEQ assay ran. Profiled with immunoSEQ multiplex PCR; TCRdb holds only in-frame clones, not every one. The data hold about 30,000 clones, with roughly 94% observed a single time. This sample comprised unsorted PBMCs, obtained 5.3 years after starting antiretroviral therapy. These TCRs come from a man aged 50 to 59 with HIV.

This rearrangement joins TRBV11-2 to TRBJ1-1; 9 bases fit TRBD1. The germline gives CDR1 SGHAT, CDR2 FQNNGV. Trimming cost V 0 bases and J 5 bases; bases outside gene matches: 16. CDR3 length: 19 amino acids. The CDR3 loop reads CASSLDWGQGWFRSTEAFF. CDR3 nucleotides: TGTGCCAGCAGCTTAGATTGGGGACAGGGATGGTTTAGGTCTACTGAAGCTTTCTTT. The full variable domain, with the rest looked up from reference TRBV11-2 and TRBJ1-1, is EAGVAQSPRYKIIEKRQSVAFWCNPISGHATLYWYQQILGQGPKLLIQFQNNGVVDDSQLPKDRFSAERLKGVDSTLKIQPAKLEDSAVYLCASSLDWGQGWFRSTEAFFGQGTRLTVV.

This chain connects TRBV30 to TRBJ1-3; weak D call: TRBD1 (5 bases). The V and J ends lost 3 bases and 0 bases respectively, with 9 bases between them. The CDR3 runs 14 residues. Germline loops: CDR1 GTSNPN, CDR2 SVGIG (reference sequence). CDR3 in amino acids: CAWSAGSSGNTIYF. The CDR3 DNA reads as TGTGCCTGGAGCGCAGGGAGCTCTGGAAACACCATATATTTT. The full variable domain, rest sourced from reference TRBV30 and TRBJ1-3, is SQTIHQWPATLVQPVGSPLSLECTVEGTSNPNLYWYRQAAGRGLQLLFYSVGIGQISSEVPQNLSASRPQDRQFILSSKKLLLSDSGFYLCAWSAGSSGNTIYFGEGSWLTVV.

Notes on this clone: A junction end diverges from the germline sequence, so it may reflect a read error. The gene calls are TRBV7-2 and TRBJ1-6, with D perhaps TRBD1 (5 bases). This CDR3 is 14 amino acids long. Looked up from germline, CDR1 is SGHTA and CDR2 is FQGNSA. The CDR3, as DNA: TGTGCCAGCAGCTTACGGTCAGGGTTTTCACCCCTCCGCTTT. Translation: CASSLRSGFSPLRF. The variable domain in full, with the rest retrieved from reference TRBV7-2 and TRBJ1-6, is GAGVSQSPSNKVTEKGKDVELRCDPISGHTALYWYRQSLGQGLEFLIYFQGNSAPDKSGLPSDRFSAERTGGSVSTLTIQRTQQEDSAVYLCASSLRSGFSPLRFGNGTRLTVT.

The chain has TRBV30 and TRBJ2-7; the D gene is possibly TRBD1 (6 bases). The germline CDR1 and CDR2 sequences are GTSNPN and SVGIG (reference sequence). The CDR3 has 11 residues. Trimming left V 3 bases short and J 3 bases short, with 6 bases between. The DNA for the CDR3 is TGTGCCTGGAGGGACAGCTACGAGCAGTACTTC. It is translated as CAWRDSYEQYF.

A few counts support this clone. The chain is built from TRBV6-5 and TRBJ2-7; possibly TRBD2 for D (6 bases). Looked up from germline, CDR1 is MNHEY and CDR2 is SVGAGI. V dropped 5 bases and J dropped 3 bases, with 14 bases sitting between them. The CDR3 is 14 residues long. In DNA, the CDR3 is TGTGCCAGCAGTGATACGGGACTCTACTACGAGCAGTACTTC. It translates to CASSDTGLYYEQYF.

The chain joins TRBV6-5 to TRBJ2-2; the D gene is possibly TRBD1 (6 bases). Germline loops: CDR1 MNHEY, CDR2 SVGAGI. The CDR3 length is 16 residues. V lost 4 bases, J lost 4 bases, and 16 bases lay in between. CDR3 region: CASSSYRAGRTGELFF. The CDR3 bases are TGTGCCAGCAGTTCCTACAGGGCAGGGCGCACCGGGGAGCTGTTTTTT.

The V call is TRBV29-1, the J call TRBJ2-7; D perhaps matches TRBD2 (6 bases). V was pared by 7 bases and J by 6 bases, with 22 bases between. This CDR3 contains 14 residues. Germline lookup yields CDR1 SQVTM and CDR2 ANQGSEA. The CDR3 is CSATGLTSSGEQYF. The CDR3 DNA reads TGCAGCGCTACGGGACTCACATCGTCCGGCGAGCAGTACTTC.

This clone was seen once. The chain uses TRBV18 and TRBJ1-2; a possible D gene is TRBD1 (6 bases). V was trimmed by 1 base and J by 7 bases, leaving 13 bases between them. CDR3 length: 14 amino acids. Germline V gives CDR1 KGHSH, CDR2 LQKENI. The DNA of the CDR3 is TGTGCCAGCTCACCACGGACAGCTGTTCTTGGCTACACCTTC. Protein sequence: CASSPRTAVLGYTF.

This CDR3 reads CASKGCEQYF. The CDR3 region has the DNA TGTGCCAGCAAGGGTTGCGAGCAGTACTTC. The rearrangement uses TRBV7-9 and TRBJ2-7; D call uncertain. V was shortened by 7 bases and J by 6 bases, with 7 bases between the two germline ends. CDR1 is SEHNR and CDR2 is FQNEAQ in the germline V gene (reference sequence). The CDR3 totals 10 residues. Looking up the rest from reference TRBV7-9 and TRBJ2-7 gives the full variable domain: DTGVSQNPRHKITKRGQNVTFRCDPISEHNRLYWYRQTLGQGPEFLTYFQNEAQLEKSRLLSDRFSAERPKGSFSTLEIQRTEQGDSAMYLCASKGCEQYFGPGTRLTVT.

The V and J genes are TRBV7-8 and TRBJ2-5, with D perhaps TRBD1 (6 bases). Germline CDR1 reads SGHVS; CDR2 reads FQNEAQ. The ends were cut back, 1 base at V and 1 base at J, with 7 bases in the middle. The CDR3 has 14 residues. The CDR3 loop reads CASSLGTAQETQYF. The CDR3 DNA sequence: TGTGCCAGCAGCTTAGGGACAGCCCAAGAGACCCAGTACTTC.

The chain couples TRBV2 to TRBJ1-2; 7 bases fit TRBD1. This CDR3 contains 13 residues. With V trimmed by 3 bases and J by 4 bases, 2 bases remained unmatched. Germline V gene sequence: CDR1 SNHLY, CDR2 FYNNEI. CDR3 nucleotides: TGTGCCAGCAGTGAGGGACAGATCTATGGCTACACCTTC. As protein: CASSEGQIYGYTF.

The rearrangement uses TRBV5-4 and TRBJ2-7, with TRBD2 matching 7 bases. This CDR3 contains 14 residues. Germline assignment: CDR1 SGHNT and CDR2 YYREEE (reference sequence). The J segment lost 9 bases and the V segment lost 4 bases, leaving 13 bases of the junction unmatched. The DNA of the CDR3 is TGTGCCAGCAGCCAAGCGGGGACCTCCCCCGCGCAGTACTTC. Amino acids: CASSQAGTSPAQYF.

This clone has just one count. J is TRBJ2-6 and V is TRBV19; TRBD2 matches at 12 bases. With 4 bases clipped from V and 8 bases from J, the junction kept 18 bases outside the gene matches. The CDR3 length is 20 residues. Germline V CDR1 and CDR2: LNHDA, SQIVND (reference sequence). The CDR3 here is CASSTTTGTSGRSLPNVLTF. CDR3 DNA sequence: TGTGCCAGTAGTACCACAACCGGGACTAGCGGGCGGTCCTTGCCCAACGTCCTGACTTTC.

Comment on this clone: Mismatch with germline at one junction end may stem from a read error. The chain uses TRBV6-5 and TRBJ2-7; D gene unclear. Germline V gene lookup returns CDR1 MNHEY and CDR2 SVGAGI. The CDR3 is 14 amino acids. The CDR3 sequence: CASSYGPFSYGQYF. In DNA form, the CDR3 reads TGTGCCAGCAGTTACGGACCTTTCTCCTACGGGCAGTACTTC.

This rearrangement joins TRBV9 to TRBJ2-3, with 7 bases fitting TRBD1. Germline V gene sequence: CDR1 SGDLS, CDR2 YYNGEE. The trim removed 1 base at V and 1 base at J, leaving 3 bases unmatched. The CDR3 is made up of 15 amino acids. The CDR3 spells CASSVLGTGTDTQYF. The DNA of the CDR3 is TGTGCCAGCAGCGTATTAGGGACAGGCACAGATACGCAGTATTTT.

The chain is built from TRBV6-1 and TRBJ2-1, with 11 nucleotides matching TRBD2. V was clipped by 6 bases and J by 7 bases; unmatched bases: 8. The CDR3 spans 15 residues. Germline V gives CDR1 MNHNS, CDR2 SASEGT. CDR3 region: CASSYLAGGQNEQFF. The CDR3 DNA follows: TGTGCCAGCAGCTATCTAGCGGGGGGTCAAAATGAGCAGTTCTTC.

The gene calls are TRBV5-1 and TRBJ2-3; tentatively, D is TRBD2 (7 bases). Looked up from germline, CDR1 is SGHRS and CDR2 is YFSETQ. The V end was cut by 5 bases, the J end by 6 bases, with 16 bases between. The CDR3 is 14 residues long. CDR3 amino acids: CASRSDGGPDTQYF. The CDR3 region has the DNA TGCGCCAGCAGGTCGGACGGGGGGCCGGATACGCAGTATTTT.

This CDR3 reads CASSLPGGVGRGNQPQHF. CDR3 nucleotides: TGTGCCAGCAGTTTGCCAGGAGGAGTCGGGAGAGGCAATCAGCCCCAGCATTTT. This rearrangement joins TRBV28 to TRBJ1-5; D call uncertain. CDR1 and CDR2 from the germline V gene are MDHEN and SYDVKM. V was shortened by 3 bases and J by 2 bases, with 20 bases between the two germline ends. The CDR3 sequence is 18 residues long.

This clone was seen a few times. This chain uses TRBV19 with TRBJ2-1; D not resolved. Germline V gene lookup returns CDR1 LNHDA and CDR2 SQIVND (reference sequence). This CDR3 region has 16 residues. V was shortened by 4 bases and J by 0 bases, with 13 bases between the two germline ends. The CDR3 is CASSTWSLSSYNEQFF. Written as DNA, the CDR3 is TGTGCCAGTAGTACCTGGTCCTTGAGCTCCTACAATGAGCAGTTCTTC. Filled out from reference TRBV19 and TRBJ2-1, the complete variable domain reads DGGITQSPKYLFRKEGQNVTLSCEQNLNHDAMYWYRQDPGQGLRLIYYSQIVNDFQKGDIAEGYSVSREKKESFPLTVTSAQKNPTAFYLCASSTWSLSSYNEQFFGPGTRLTVL.

The chain recombines TRBV10-1 with TRBJ1-2; D is possibly TRBD1 (5 bases). V lost 10 bases and J 0 bases, leaving 12 bases between the germline ends. The CDR3 has 13 amino acids. Germline CDR1 and CDR2: WNHNN and SYGVQD (reference sequence). CDR3 nucleotide sequence: TGCGCCAATTCCGACAGATCTAACTATGGCTACACCTTC. It encodes CANSDRSNYGYTF.

The rearrangement joins TRBV29-1 to TRBJ2-7, with a possible D match to TRBD2 (6 bases). V was cut by 0 bases and J by 0 bases, with 12 bases left in between. The CDR3 extends over 15 amino acids. Germline CDR1 is SQVTM and CDR2 is ANQGSEA. CDR3 residues: CSVEDGRGTSYEQYF. CDR3 nucleotides: TGCAGCGTTGAAGATGGCCGGGGGACCTCCTACGAGCAGTACTTC.

The chain has TRBV6-1 and TRBJ2-2; D is unclear. Germline CDR1 and CDR2: MNHNS and SASEGT. This CDR3 contains 12 residues. V was cut by 4 bases and J by 7 bases, with 7 bases left in between. The CDR3 spells CASSVRNGELFF. DNA of the CDR3: TGTGCCAGCAGTGTGAGGAACGGGGAGCTGTTTTTT.

This rearrangement joins TRBV30 to TRBJ2-1, with 8 bases aligning to TRBD2. This CDR3 comprises 13 residues. V gave up 5 bases and J gave up 3 bases; unmatched junction bases: 3. Germline CDR1 reads GTSNPN; CDR2 reads SVGIG (reference sequence). CDR3 sequence: CAWVAGLYNEQFF. The CDR3 DNA reads as TGTGCCTGGGTAGCGGGACTCTACAATGAGCAGTTCTTC.